The present TCR beta chain was sequenced within a study of T-cell reconstitution after alpha-beta-depleted transplantation in children. This clonotype has only one observation. Germline CDR1 MNHEY, CDR2 SVGEGT. Trimming stripped 0 bases from V and 7 bases from J, with 22 bases between. The CDR3 has 18 amino acids. The TCRbeta library incorporated unique molecular identifiers. TCRdb re-derived calls from the PCR reads in MiXCR, one entry per CDR3 protein. The table has more than 300,000 distinct CDR3 sequences, around 15% seen once. The TCR comes from a male patient under 10 years old who had a stem cell transplant for acute lymphoblastic leukemia, so the T cells may come from the graft donor. The source was PBMCs, mostly from graft donor cells, collected 360 days after TCRalphabeta/CD19-depleted stem cell transplant. The gene calls are TRBV6-2 or TRBV6-3 and TRBJ2-1; either TRBD1 or TRBD2 may supply D (5 bases each). CDR3 sequence reads: CASSYSLVGAGGENEQFF. Written as DNA, the CDR3 is TGTGCCAGCAGTTACTCGTTAGTTGGGGCTGGGGGAGAGAATGAGCAGTTCTTC.